The T cell receptor beta chain described here comes from a study of preoperative IRX-2 immunotherapy in early breast cancer. Treatment meaning: preoperative locoregional IRX-2 cytokine immunotherapy. Generated by immunoSEQ multiplex PCR, the TCRdb table keeps only in-frame clones and is missing some. The table records tens of thousands of clones, 90% of them present only once. Collection took place from a patient treated with IRX-2 immunotherapy. The sequence came from a human donor with breast cancer.

CDR3 nucleotide sequence: TGTGCCAGCAGCTTGGCTGCCTACGAGCAGTACTTC. Translated: CASSLAAYEQYF. The chain uses TRBV5-5 and TRBJ2-7; D gene unclear. CDR3 size: 12 residues. The germline gives CDR1 SGHKS, CDR2 YYEKEE (reference sequence). Trimming removed 0 bases at V and 2 bases at J, with 3 bases between.